A single sample gave rise to the 7 T cell receptor beta chains below, sequenced in a study of T cells in narcolepsy. Libraries were prepared by immunoSEQ multiplex PCR; TCRdb keeps only in-frame clonotypes and omits some of them. The sample consists of approximately 30,000 clones, 82% of them appearing once. Material for sequencing was CD45RA- memory CD4+ T cells from PBMCs. The receptors shown here come from a human donor with narcolepsy.

This rearrangement joins TRBV29-1 to TRBJ1-5, with TRBD1 as a possible D gene (6 bases). CDR1 is SQVTM, CDR2 ANQGSEA, per germline. The CDR3 loop spans 13 amino acids. Trimming took 4 bases from V and 7 from J, leaving 14 bases between them. Written as DNA, the CDR3 is TGCAGCGTTGTAGTGGGGGCAGAGCAGCCCCAGCATTTT. Protein product: CSVVVGAEQPQHF.

The rearrangement links TRBV18 to TRBJ2-7; D remains unclear. The CDR3 has 13 residues. Germline CDR1 reads KGHSH; CDR2 reads LQKENI. V lost 3 bases to trimming and J lost 4 bases, with 10 bases between them. CDR3 nucleotide sequence: TGTGCCAGCTCACCGGTGCTAGGTTACGAGCAGTACTTC. This translates into CASSPVLGYEQYF. The full variable domain, its missing parts supplied by reference TRBV18 and TRBJ2-7, is NAGVMQNPRHLVRRRGQEARLRCSPMKGHSHVYWYRQLPEEGLKFMVYLQKENIIDESGMPKERFSAEFPKEGPSILRIQQVVRGDSAAYFCASSPVLGYEQYFGPGTRLTVT.

The CDR3 nucleotides read TGCGCCAGCAGCTTGGCGGGGAGTAATGAAAAACTGTTTTTT. It codes for CASSLAGSNEKLFF. V is TRBV5-1 and J is TRBJ1-4; D is unclear. Looked up from germline, CDR1 is SGHRS and CDR2 is YFSETQ. Trimming took 0 bases from V and 4 from J, leaving 7 bases between them. The CDR3 contains 14 residues.

J is TRBJ1-1 and V is TRBV19; D unclear. CDR1 LNHDA and CDR2 SQIVND come from the germline V gene (reference sequence). CDR3 length equals 11 residues. Trimming left V 9 bases short and J 6 bases short, with 11 bases between. The CDR3, as DNA: TGTGCCAGCCCTAGGGCAGCTGAAGCTTTCTTT. It specifies CASPRAAEAFF.

V and J are TRBV11-2 and TRBJ2-3; 12 positions agree with TRBD2. CDR3 length: 19 amino acids. Germline V gene sequence: CDR1 SGHAT, CDR2 FQNNGV. V dropped 5 bases and J dropped 3; count of bases not matched to a gene: 15. The CDR3 bases are TGTGCCAGCAGCAAAGGGGCTAGCGGGGGGGCAATGTGGACAGATACGCAGTATTTT. It is translated as CASSKGASGGAMWTDTQYF.

The chain joins TRBV10-1 to TRBJ2-2; TRBD2 agrees at 8 bases. This CDR3 spans 14 amino acids. Germline V CDR1 and CDR2: WNHNN, SYGVQD (reference sequence). The V gene end was trimmed by 5 bases and the J gene end by 4 bases; junction bases not matched to a gene: 3. CDR3 loop: CASSFSGSTGELFF. In DNA, the CDR3 is TGCGCCAGCAGTTTCAGCGGGAGCACCGGGGAGCTGTTTTTT.

The chain has TRBV7-6 and TRBJ2-1; 7 nucleotides align to TRBD1. The germline V gene encodes CDR1 SGHVS and CDR2 FNYEAQ. This CDR3 spans 16 amino acids. V gave up 1 base and J gave up 2 bases; unmatched junction bases: 5. DNA for the CDR3: TGTGCCAGCAGCTTAGAGGGACAGTCAGCCTACAATGAGCAGTTCTTC. This translates into CASSLEGQSAYNEQFF. Full variable domain (rest looked up from reference TRBV7-6 and TRBJ2-1): GAGVSQSPRYKVTKRGQDVALRCDPISGHVSLYWYRQALGQGPEFLTYFNYEAQQDKSGLPNDRFSAERPEGSISTLTIQRTEQRDSAMYRCASSLEGQSAYNEQFFGPGTRLTVL.